Shown below are 22 T cell receptor beta chains from a single sample sequenced in a study of blood T cell repertoires in COVID-19. Clones were sequenced by immunoSEQ multiplex PCR, and TCRdb holds only the in-frame ones, with some missing. The sample has around 94,000 clones; around four fifths are singletons. Sequences were obtained from peripheral blood. The receptors stem from a man aged 45 to 65 with acute or convalescent COVID-19.

Turning to this clone: Other nucleotide sequences in the sample specify the same CDR3. The chain employs TRBV18 and TRBJ2-7; tentatively, D is TRBD2 (6 bases). Germline lookup yields CDR1 KGHSH and CDR2 LQKENI. This CDR3 has 13 residues. Trimming removed 3 bases at V and 3 bases at J, with 9 bases between. CDR3: CASSPGGSYEQYF. CDR3 bases: TGTGCCAGCTCACCGGGGGGTAGCTACGAGCAGTACTTC. The full variable domain, with the rest looked up from reference TRBV18 and TRBJ2-7, is NAGVMQNPRHLVRRRGQEARLRCSPMKGHSHVYWYRQLPEEGLKFMVYLQKENIIDESGMPKERFSAEFPKEGPSILRIQQVVRGDSAAYFCASSPGGSYEQYFGPGTRLTVT.

This clone appeared a single time. The V gene is TRBV7-2, the J gene TRBJ2-4; 7 nucleotides match TRBD1. CDR1 and CDR2 from the germline V gene are SGHTA and FQGNSA. CDR3 size: 14 residues. The ends lost 6 bases at V and 1 base at J; junction bases unmatched: 3. CDR3 bases: TGTGCCAGCAGACCGACAGGGGCCAAAAACATTCAGTACTTC. Translation gives CASRPTGAKNIQYF.

The chain joins TRBV28 to TRBJ2-2; weak D call: TRBD1 (6 bases). The V end was cut by 6 bases, the J end by 5 bases, with 10 bases between. The germline V gene has CDR1 MDHEN and CDR2 SYDVKM. The CDR3 runs 13 residues. In DNA, the CDR3 is TGTGCCAGCAGAAACAGGGTTACCGGGGAGCTGTTTTTT. Encoded protein: CASRNRVTGELFF. Based on the CDR3 plus reference TRBV28 and TRBJ2-2, the full variable domain is DVKVTQSSRYLVKRTGEKVFLECVQDMDHENMFWYRQDPGLGLRLIYFSYDVKMKEKGDIPEGYSVSREKKERFSLILESASTNQTSMYLCASRNRVTGELFFGEGSRLTVL.

This chain connects TRBV19 to TRBJ2-5; 9 bases align to TRBD2. Germline lookup yields CDR1 LNHDA and CDR2 SQIVND (reference sequence). The CDR3 is made up of 16 amino acids. With 1 base clipped from V and 5 bases from J, the junction kept 8 bases outside the gene matches. This CDR3 is CASSIVLGGGAETQYF. CDR3 DNA: TGTGCCAGTAGTATAGTCCTGGGCGGGGGGGCGGAGACCCAGTACTTC.

On this clone: The sample has other DNA sequences that encode this CDR3 too. The chain joins TRBV19 to TRBJ1-1, with D uncertain. The CDR3 is 11 residues long. V gave up 9 bases and J gave up 5 bases, with 10 bases separating them. Germline V gene sequence: CDR1 LNHDA, CDR2 SQIVND (reference sequence). CDR3 loop: CASGGWTEAFF. The CDR3 bases are TGTGCCAGCGGAGGGTGGACTGAAGCTTTCTTT.

The V and J genes are TRBV6-5 and TRBJ2-3, with 9 bases that match TRBD1. CDR1 is MNHEY and CDR2 is SVGAGI in the germline V gene. The CDR3 runs to 14 residues. J lost 5 bases, V lost 6 bases, and 6 bases had no gene match. CDR3 region: CASSYRGLGDTQYF. CDR3 nucleotide sequence: TGTGCCAGCAGCTACAGGGGGCTGGGAGATACGCAGTATTTT.

The rearrangement links TRBV4-3 to TRBJ2-7, with 7 bases aligning to TRBD2. The CDR3 runs to 13 residues. From germline, CDR1 is LGHNA and CDR2 YSLEER. Trimming at V came to 1 base and at J to 6 bases, leaving 3 bases not matched to a gene. The CDR3 sequence is CASSQARGSEQYF. The CDR3 DNA sequence: TGCGCCAGCAGCCAAGCCCGCGGGAGCGAGCAGTACTTC.

The rearrangement links TRBV7-2 to TRBJ2-5, with 7 bases matching TRBD1. CDR3 size: 15 residues. Trimming removed 4 bases from V and 2 bases from J; junction bases left unmatched: 7. Germline loops: CDR1 SGHTA, CDR2 FQGNSA. The CDR3 DNA is TGTGCCAGCAGCTCCTACAGGGGTTGGCAAGAGACCCAGTACTTC. Protein sequence: CASSSYRGWQETQYF. The variable domain in full, completed from reference TRBV7-2 and TRBJ2-5, reads GAGVSQSPSNKVTEKGKDVELRCDPISGHTALYWYRQSLGQGLEFLIYFQGNSAPDKSGLPSDRFSAERTGGSVSTLTIQRTQQEDSAVYLCASSSYRGWQETQYFGPGTRLLVL.

The V and J genes are TRBV5-1 and TRBJ2-7; 7 bases line up with TRBD1. J gave up 7 bases and V 0 bases, and 4 bases lay outside the gene matches. CDR1 is SGHRS and CDR2 is YFSETQ in the germline V gene. The CDR3 is made up of 13 amino acids. The CDR3 DNA is TGCGCCAGCAGCTTGGAAGTCAGGGGGGAGCAGTACTTC. This encodes CASSLEVRGEQYF.

The rearrangement uses TRBV24-1 and TRBJ2-3, with TRBD2 identical over 8 bases. CDR3 length equals 16 residues. Germline assignment: CDR1 KGHDR and CDR2 SFDVKD. Trimming at V came to 4 bases and at J to 0 bases, leaving 5 bases not matched to a gene. CDR3 DNA: TGTGCCACCAGTGAAACGCTAGCGGGCAGCACAGATACGCAGTATTTT. Translated, it gives CATSETLAGSTDTQYF.

This chain connects TRBV7-2 to TRBJ2-5; 7 bases map to TRBD2. The V segment lost 7 bases and the J segment 4 bases; nucleotides outside the gene matches: 9. The CDR3 runs to 14 residues. The V gene's germline CDR1 is SGHTA and CDR2 FQGNSA. The CDR3 loop reads CASTSPWGGETQYF. For the CDR3, the DNA is TGTGCCAGCACCTCCCCTTGGGGGGGAGAGACCCAGTACTTC.

The chain employs TRBV30 and TRBJ1-2; TRBD1 matches at 8 bases. This CDR3 has 13 residues. Germline CDR1 and CDR2: GTSNPN and SVGIG (reference sequence). The V segment lost 3 bases and the J segment 4 bases; nucleotides outside the gene matches: 4. This CDR3 is CAWSGTGTYGYTF. The DNA for the CDR3 is TGTGCCTGGAGCGGGACAGGAACCTATGGCTACACCTTC.

V is TRBV30 and J is TRBJ1-6; a possible D gene is TRBD1 (5 bases). CDR1 is GTSNPN, CDR2 SVGIG, per germline (reference sequence). V was clipped by 2 bases and J by 10 bases, with 15 bases between them. The CDR3 is 14 residues long. This CDR3 is CAWSSQGYRSPLHF. CDR3 nucleotides: TGTGCCTGGAGTAGCCAGGGATATCGATCACCCCTCCACTTT.

This chain joins TRBV9 and TRBJ1-2, with D possibly matching TRBD1 (5 bases). The germline V and J ends were trimmed by 3 bases and 0 bases, with 15 bases remaining between them. The germline gives CDR1 SGDLS, CDR2 YYNGEE. The CDR3 has 16 residues. The CDR3 DNA reads TGTGCCAGCAGCGGACAGCCAGCCAATCCTAACTATGGCTACACCTTC. It encodes CASSGQPANPNYGYTF.

This sequence joins TRBV5-6 and TRBJ1-1; D remains ambiguous. The V and J ends lost 4 bases and 6 bases respectively, with 13 bases between them. The CDR3 spans 13 residues. Germline lookup yields CDR1 SGHDT and CDR2 YYEEEE. CDR3 in amino acids: CASSLFSSAEAFF. The CDR3 nucleotides are TGTGCCAGCAGCCTATTTTCTAGCGCTGAAGCTTTCTTT.

The rearrangement uses TRBV5-4 and TRBJ2-7; TRBD2 aligns across 7 bases. Germline-derived CDR1 and CDR2 are SGHNT and YYREEE (reference sequence). This CDR3 is 14 amino acids long. With V trimmed by 2 bases and J by 3 bases, 5 bases remained unmatched. CDR3 nucleotide sequence: TGTGCCAGCAGCTTAGCGGGACTAAACTACGAGCAGTACTTC. It yields the protein CASSLAGLNYEQYF. Complete variable domain (other parts from reference TRBV5-4 and TRBJ2-7): ETGVTQSPTHLIKTRGQQVTLRCSSQSGHNTVSWYQQALGQGPQFIFQYYREEENGRGNFPPRFSGLQFPNYSSELNVNALELDDSALYLCASSLAGLNYEQYFGPGTRLTVT.

The gene calls are TRBV7-2 and TRBJ1-2, with D hard to call. CDR3 length: 15 amino acids. Trimming cost V 4 bases and J 5 bases, with 17 bases left between them. Germline lookup yields CDR1 SGHTA and CDR2 FQGNSA. For the CDR3, the DNA is TGTGCCAGCAGCTCTCGGGTCGCGGGCGGGTATGGCTACACCTTC. Amino acid sequence: CASSSRVAGGYGYTF.

The rearrangement joins TRBV5-5 to TRBJ1-2; tentatively, D is TRBD1 (5 bases). Germline lookup yields CDR1 SGHKS and CDR2 YYEKEE (reference sequence). Between the trimmed V and J ends, which lost 3 bases and 4 bases, there was a span of 10 bases. The length of the CDR3 is 13 residues. CDR3 region: CASSYGQTYGYTF. The CDR3, as DNA: TGTGCCAGCAGCTACGGACAAACCTATGGCTACACCTTC.

The chain uses TRBV21-1 and TRBJ2-5; TRBD1 is taken as the D call from the table, unchecked against the DNA. TRBV21-1 is given as a pseudogene. The CDR3 is made up of 14 amino acids. The DNA for the CDR3 is TGTGCCAGCAGCAATCAGGCAGGGGATGGGACCCAGTACTTC. Encoded protein: CASSNQAGDGTQYF.

This sequence joins TRBV5-8 and TRBJ2-1; maybe TRBD1 (8 bases). Germline loops: CDR1 SGHTS, CDR2 YDEGEE. The ends were cut back, 5 bases at V and 8 bases at J, with 14 bases in the middle. The CDR3 runs to 13 residues. DNA of the CDR3: TGTGCCAGCAGTGGACAGGGAGGGCATGAGCAGTTCTTC. This encodes CASSGQGGHEQFF.

The genes are TRBV6-5 and TRBJ1-2; 7 positions match TRBD1. The CDR3 is 12 amino acids. CDR1 and CDR2 (germline): MNHEY, SVGAGI. The V gene end was trimmed by 6 bases and the J gene end by 4 bases; junction bases not matched to a gene: 2. The CDR3 loop is CASRTGSYGYTF. In nucleotides, the CDR3 is TGTGCCAGCAGGACAGGGAGCTATGGCTACACCTTC.

The J gene is TRBJ2-1, the V gene TRBV10-3, with no clear D. The ends were cut back, 2 bases at V and 5 bases at J, with 10 bases in the middle. The germline gives CDR1 ENHRY, CDR2 SYGVKD. This CDR3 is built from 14 residues. CDR3 sequence: CAISEMGSNNEQFF. The CDR3 coding sequence is TGTGCCATCAGTGAGATGGGCTCGAACAATGAGCAGTTCTTC.